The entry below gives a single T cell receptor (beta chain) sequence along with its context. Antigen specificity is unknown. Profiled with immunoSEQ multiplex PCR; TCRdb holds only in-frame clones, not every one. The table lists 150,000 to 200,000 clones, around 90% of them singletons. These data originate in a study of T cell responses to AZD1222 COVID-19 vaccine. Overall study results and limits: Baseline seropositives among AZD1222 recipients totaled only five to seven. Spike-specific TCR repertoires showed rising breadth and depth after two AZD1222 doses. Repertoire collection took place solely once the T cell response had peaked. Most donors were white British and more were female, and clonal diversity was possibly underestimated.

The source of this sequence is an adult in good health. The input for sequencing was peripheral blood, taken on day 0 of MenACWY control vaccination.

CDR3 bases: TGTGCCAGCAGCGCGAGAAGTATAATTCTTAATGAGCAGTTCTTC. Its protein product is CASSARSIILNEQFF. This sequence joins TRBV5-6 and TRBJ2-1, with D hard to call. Trimming took off 4 bases at V and 7 bases at J, with 18 bases between the two ends. The CDR3 covers 15 residues. From germline, CDR1 is SGHDT and CDR2 YYEEEE. The complete variable domain, with remaining parts taken from reference TRBV5-6 and TRBJ2-1, reads DAGVTQSPTHLIKTRGQQVTLRCSPKSGHDTVSWYQQALGQGPQFIFQYYEEEERQRGNFPDRFSGHQFPNYSSELNVNALLLGDSALYLCASSARSIILNEQFFGPGTRLTVL.